Below are 7 T cell receptor beta chains sequenced from a single sample in a study of blood T cell repertoires in COVID-19. The protocol was immunoSEQ multiplex PCR, while the TCRdb copy is restricted to in-frame clones and leaves out a portion. The table shows tens of thousands of clones, with 65% to 90% occurring only once. Sequenced sample: peripheral blood. All receptors come from a man aged 25-45 years with COVID-19, enrolled during active disease.

V is TRBV7-9 and J is TRBJ2-7, with 9 bases fitting TRBD1. With 0 bases clipped from V and 1 base from J, the junction kept 7 bases outside the gene matches. The germline V gene encodes CDR1 SEHNR and CDR2 FQNEAQ (reference sequence). CDR3 size: 17 residues. The DNA of the CDR3 is TGTGCCAGCAGCTTAGCCGAAACGGGACAGGGATCCTACGAGCAGTACTTC. Amino acids: CASSLAETGQGSYEQYF.

The chain employs TRBV30 and TRBJ2-1, with 9 bases fitting TRBD1. The CDR3 spans 14 residues. Trimming cost V 4 bases and J 5 bases; bases outside gene matches: 6. Germline V gene sequence: CDR1 GTSNPN, CDR2 SVGIG (reference sequence). This CDR3 is CAWTWDRVNNEQFF. The DNA of the CDR3 is TGTGCCTGGACGTGGGACAGGGTCAACAATGAGCAGTTCTTC.

V is TRBV19 and J is TRBJ1-1; D is undetermined. The germline V gene encodes CDR1 LNHDA and CDR2 SQIVND (reference sequence). The CDR3 is 14 amino acids. The V end was cut by 1 base, the J end by 0 bases, with 6 bases between. CDR3 sequence: CASSIGELNTEAFF. DNA of the CDR3: TGTGCCAGTAGTATAGGAGAACTGAACACTGAAGCTTTCTTT.

The chain's CDR3 is CASSPRRIEAEKLFF. In DNA form, the CDR3 reads TGTGCCAGCAGCCCCAGACGAATCGAGGCGGAAAAACTGTTTTTT. J is TRBJ1-4 and V is TRBV7-8; D gene uncertain. The V gene's germline CDR1 is SGHVS and CDR2 FQNEAQ. V was clipped by 5 bases and J by 8 bases, with 18 bases between them. This CDR3 has 15 amino acids.

The genes are TRBV7-2 and TRBJ2-1; 13 bases line up with TRBD2. Trimming at V came to 4 bases and at J to 8 bases, leaving 8 bases not matched to a gene. Per the germline V gene, CDR1 is SGHTA and CDR2 is FQGNSA. CDR3 length: 16 residues. The CDR3, as DNA: TGTGCCAGCAGCTCGAGGACTAGCGGGGGCCATCATGAGCAGTTCTTC. Translation gives CASSSRTSGGHHEQFF.

The chain couples TRBV28 to TRBJ2-6, with a weak D call TRBD2 (5 bases). From germline, CDR1 is MDHEN and CDR2 SYDVKM. The CDR3 has 14 residues. In DNA form, the CDR3 reads TGTGCAACCCGAGCCGGGACTGGGGCCAACGTCCTGACTTTC. It yields the protein CATRAGTGANVLTF.

The rearrangement joins TRBV27 to TRBJ2-1; TRBD2 is a possible D gene (5 bases). The CDR3 is made up of 16 amino acids. The V gene lost 3 bases and the J gene lost 5 bases, with 17 bases spanning the gap. Germline V gene sequence: CDR1 MNHEY, CDR2 SMNVEV (reference sequence). The CDR3 DNA sequence: TGTGCCAGCAGTTTTAATATTGGACTCCAAAACAATGAGCAGTTCTTC. Amino acid sequence: CASSFNIGLQNNEQFF.